One and the same sample provided the 24 T cell receptor beta chains below, sequenced in a study of T-cell reconstitution after alpha-beta-depleted transplantation in children. Construction of the TCRbeta library involved unique molecular identifiers. TCRdb re-analysed the PCR reads in MiXCR, keeping a single row per CDR3 protein. The sample holds around 490,000 distinct CDR3 sequences, roughly 11% seen once. The input for sequencing was PBMCs, mostly from graft donor cells, taken 180 days after TCRalphabeta/CD19-depleted stem cell transplant. These TCRs come from a female patient aged 2-10 years who had a stem cell transplant for aplastic anemia, so the T cells may come from the graft donor.

The chain couples TRBV12-3 or TRBV12-4 to TRBJ1-4; 9 bases align to TRBD1. The CDR3 runs to 13 residues. Trimming removed 6 bases from V and 7 bases from J; junction bases left unmatched: 3. The CDR3 region is CASSWGQGEKLFF. The CDR3 DNA reads as TGTGCCAGCAGCTGGGGACAGGGTGAAAAACTGTTTTTT.

This clonotype was detected only a few times. CDR3 sequence: CASSLLSRVSAGANVLTF. Here the CDR3 DNA reads TGTGCCAGCAGCCTCCTTTCCCGGGTTTCGGCCGGGGCCAACGTCCTGACTTTC. The chain has TRBV5-6 and TRBJ2-6; no clear D. CDR1 SGHDT and CDR2 YYEEEE come from the germline V gene. CDR3 length: 18 amino acids. Trimming stripped 4 bases from V and 4 bases from J, with 21 bases between.

The chain has TRBV18 and TRBJ2-4, with 7 bases identical to TRBD1. Germline-derived CDR1 and CDR2 are KGHSH and LQKENI. Trimming at V came to 4 bases and at J to 3 bases, leaving 6 bases not matched to a gene. The CDR3 extends over 15 amino acids. The CDR3 coding sequence is TGTGCCAGCTCACTCACCCGGGACAGCAAAAACATTCAGTACTTC. This gives the protein CASSLTRDSKNIQYF.

In nucleotides, the CDR3 is TGCAGCGTTGAAGCGAGCGGTCAGCCCCAGCATTTT. Its translation is CSVEASGQPQHF. The chain joins TRBV29-1 to TRBJ1-5; D is unclear. V lost 1 base and J 6 bases, leaving 7 bases between the germline ends. This CDR3 comprises 12 residues. Germline V gene lookup returns CDR1 SQVTM and CDR2 ANQGSEA.

The table lists this clonotype with a few counts. The chain is built from TRBV27 and TRBJ2-2; tentative D call: TRBD1 (5 bases). Germline-derived CDR1 and CDR2 are MNHEY and SMNVEV (reference sequence). The CDR3 loop spans 14 amino acids. V was trimmed by 5 bases and J by 4 bases, leaving 11 bases between them. The CDR3 sequence: CASSLYDSTGELFF. CDR3 sequence (DNA): TGTGCCAGCAGTCTTTACGACAGCACCGGGGAGCTGTTTTTT.

The chain joins TRBV5-1 to TRBJ2-4, with D tentatively TRBD2 (6 bases). This CDR3 comprises 17 residues. CDR1 and CDR2 from the germline V gene are SGHRS and YFSETQ. The V end was cut by 0 bases, the J end by 1 base, with 14 bases between. In DNA form, the CDR3 reads TGCGCCAGCAGCTTGGTTTCTCCCCGGGGGGCCAAAAACATTCAGTACTTC. Translated: CASSLVSPRGAKNIQYF.

This clonotype was recorded a few times. The chain employs TRBV4-3 and TRBJ2-1; possible D gene TRBD2, 6 bases. The V and J ends lost 0 bases and 6 bases respectively, with 18 bases between them. The germline V gene encodes CDR1 LGHNA and CDR2 YSLEER. CDR3 length: 17 amino acids. The CDR3 loop is CASSQDVRTGESNEQFF. DNA for the CDR3: TGCGCCAGCAGCCAAGATGTGAGGACGGGGGAATCCAATGAGCAGTTCTTC.

The table lists this clonotype with many counts. The chain carries TRBV10-3 and TRBJ2-1; no clear D gene. V was shortened by 8 bases and J by 7 bases, with 9 bases between the two germline ends. The CDR3 is 11 amino acids. From germline, CDR1 is ENHRY and CDR2 SYGVKD. DNA for the CDR3: TGTGCCATCGGAAGGGCGAATGAGCAGTTCTTC. This sequence encodes CAIGRANEQFF.

A remark on this clonotype: A read error may produce the germline difference seen at one junction end. The chain is built from TRBV20-1 and TRBJ1-3; D is unclear. CDR3 size: 12 residues. CDR1 is DFQATT, CDR2 SNEGSKA, per germline (reference sequence). The CDR3 DNA reads TGCAGTGCTAGGATGGATGGAACCACCATATATTTT. Translation gives CSARMDGTTIYF.

V is TRBV7-1 and J is TRBJ1-2; D ambiguous. TRBV7-1 has ORF status, its function being uncertain. The length of the CDR3 is 21 residues. Trimming shortened V by 7 bases and J by 4 bases, and 37 bases separated the two germline ends. CDR3 in DNA: TGTGCCAGCACCACGCGGGCTTATTCAGGCAAGAACCGGGCCTCTCTCTATGGCTACACCTTC. As protein: CASTTRAYSGKNRASLYGYTF.

This clonotype has more than one count but fewer than ten. This chain uses TRBV6-2 or TRBV6-3 with TRBJ1-1; D unclear. V lost 2 bases and J lost 4, with 11 bases in between. This CDR3 has 14 residues. Germline V lookup: CDR1 MNHEY, CDR2 SVGEGT. The CDR3 here is CASSYARGGTEAFF. The CDR3, as DNA: TGTGCCAGCAGTTACGCACGCGGCGGCACTGAAGCTTTCTTT.

This chain links TRBV28 with TRBJ2-2; perhaps D is TRBD1 or TRBD2 (5 bases each). V was clipped by 8 bases and J by 4 bases, with 17 bases between them. Germline CDR1 is MDHEN and CDR2 is SYDVKM. CDR3 length: 15 amino acids. The CDR3, as DNA: TGTGCCAGCCTCCTCGGGGCAGGTCGCACCGGGGAGCTGTTTTTT. This translates into CASLLGAGRTGELFF.

This clonotype was observed many times. V usage is TRBV4-3 and J usage is TRBJ1-1; D may be TRBD1 (5 bases). CDR1 and CDR2 (germline): LGHNA, YSLEER. V shed 3 bases and J shed 5 bases, with 10 bases lying between them. The CDR3 runs 13 residues. This CDR3 reads CASSHRAKTEAFF. CDR3 in DNA: TGCGCCAGCAGCCACAGGGCGAAAACTGAAGCTTTCTTT.

The chain is built from TRBV27 and TRBJ1-1; a weak D match, TRBD1 (6 bases). Germline CDR1 is MNHEY and CDR2 is SMNVEV (reference sequence). The CDR3 is made up of 15 amino acids. With 0 bases removed from V and 2 bases from J, the gap between germline ends came to 10 bases. The CDR3 sequence: CASSLSKGVNTEAFF. The CDR3 coding sequence is TGTGCCAGCAGTTTATCGAAGGGGGTTAACACTGAAGCTTTCTTT.

The chain joins TRBV20-1 to TRBJ1-4; no definite D call. The CDR3 extends over 13 amino acids. In germline, CDR1 is DFQATT, CDR2 SNEGSKA (reference sequence). V was trimmed by 3 bases and J by 5 bases, leaving 10 bases between them. For the CDR3, the DNA is TGCAGTGCTAGGAGTACGGGGAATGAAAAACTGTTTTTT. As protein: CSARSTGNEKLFF.

This clonotype was picked up a small number of times. The CDR3 sequence is CASSLVGGGAGANVLTF. The CDR3 DNA reads as TGCGCCAGCAGCTTGGTCGGAGGGGGCGCAGGGGCCAACGTCCTGACTTTC. V and J are TRBV5-1 and TRBJ2-6; perhaps TRBD1 as D (7 bases). Trimming removed 0 bases from V and 4 bases from J, with 14 bases in between. The CDR3 runs to 17 residues. Germline V gives CDR1 SGHRS, CDR2 YFSETQ.

The V call is TRBV5-1, the J call TRBJ2-2; 8 bases are a match to TRBD1. Germline V gene lookup returns CDR1 SGHRS and CDR2 YFSETQ. V trimming: 4 bases; J trimming: 5 bases; junction bases outside the gene matches: 4. This CDR3 is built from 14 residues. The CDR3 DNA follows: TGCGCCAGCAGCGCAGGGGGCTGGACCGGGGAGCTGTTTTTT. Encoded protein: CASSAGGWTGELFF.

This clonotype was found a few times. The chain combines TRBV12-3 or TRBV12-4 with TRBJ1-1; 7 bases agree with TRBD1. With 5 bases clipped from V and 3 bases from J, the junction kept 9 bases outside the gene matches. The CDR3 extends over 15 amino acids. The CDR3 sequence: CASSIDRVGDTEAFF. In DNA, the CDR3 is TGTGCCAGCAGTATCGACAGGGTTGGGGACACTGAAGCTTTCTTT.

V and J are TRBV28 and TRBJ2-7, with TRBD2 identical over 10 bases. This CDR3 is built from 14 residues. V shed 4 bases, J shed 7 bases, and the junction held 7 bases outside the gene matches. CDR1 and CDR2 from the germline V gene are MDHEN and SYDVKM. As DNA, the CDR3 is TGTGCCAGCAGTTCCGGACTAGCGGCATTAGAGCAGTACTTC. Translating it yields CASSSGLAALEQYF. Together with reference TRBV28 and TRBJ2-7, the CDR3 gives the full variable domain: DVKVTQSSRYLVKRTGEKVFLECVQDMDHENMFWYRQDPGLGLRLIYFSYDVKMKEKGDIPEGYSVSREKKERFSLILESASTNQTSMYLCASSSGLAALEQYFGPGTRLTVT.

The CDR3 reads CASSPGQITYGEAFF. CDR3 DNA sequence: TGTGCCAGCTCACCCGGACAGATCACTTACGGTGAAGCTTTCTTT. The chain carries TRBV18 and TRBJ1-1; D is perhaps TRBD1 (6 bases). CDR3 length equals 15 residues. CDR1 is KGHSH, CDR2 LQKENI, per germline. V lost 3 bases to trimming and J lost 7 bases, with 18 bases between them.

The chain employs TRBV5-1 and TRBJ2-3; D may be TRBD1 or TRBD2 (5 bases each). CDR1 and CDR2 from the germline V gene are SGHRS and YFSETQ. The CDR3 contains 16 residues. V lost 4 bases to trimming and J lost 2 bases, with 17 bases between them. The CDR3 spells CASSPGDQGITDTQYF. The DNA for the CDR3 is TGCGCCAGCAGCCCCGGGGACCAGGGAATCACAGATACGCAGTATTTT.

The rearrangement links TRBV12-3 or TRBV12-4 to TRBJ2-5; 11 positions match TRBD2. V lost 5 bases to trimming and J lost 7 bases; unmatched junction nucleotides: 9. The CDR3 length is 15 residues. CDR3 coding DNA: TGTGCCAGCAGTACCCTACTAGCGGGGGCAGGGACCCAGTACTTC. This sequence encodes CASSTLLAGAGTQYF.

CDR3 amino acids: CASSQDTGSYEQYV. Here the CDR3 DNA reads TGCGCCAGCAGCCAAGATACAGGTTCCTACGAGCAGTACGTC. The rearrangement uses TRBV4-1 and TRBJ2-7, with D maybe TRBD1 (5 bases). The V and J ends lost 0 bases and 1 base respectively, with 7 bases between them. Germline V gene lookup returns CDR1 MGHRA and CDR2 YSYEKL. The CDR3 extends over 14 amino acids.

This chain links TRBV12-3 or TRBV12-4 with TRBJ2-1; the D is unclear. The CDR3 runs to 14 residues. Trimming pared 7 bases from V and 0 bases from J, leaving 10 bases between. In DNA form, the CDR3 reads TGTGCCAGCAATTTGGTTAGCTCCTACAATGAGCAGTTCTTC. Amino acids: CASNLVSSYNEQFF.